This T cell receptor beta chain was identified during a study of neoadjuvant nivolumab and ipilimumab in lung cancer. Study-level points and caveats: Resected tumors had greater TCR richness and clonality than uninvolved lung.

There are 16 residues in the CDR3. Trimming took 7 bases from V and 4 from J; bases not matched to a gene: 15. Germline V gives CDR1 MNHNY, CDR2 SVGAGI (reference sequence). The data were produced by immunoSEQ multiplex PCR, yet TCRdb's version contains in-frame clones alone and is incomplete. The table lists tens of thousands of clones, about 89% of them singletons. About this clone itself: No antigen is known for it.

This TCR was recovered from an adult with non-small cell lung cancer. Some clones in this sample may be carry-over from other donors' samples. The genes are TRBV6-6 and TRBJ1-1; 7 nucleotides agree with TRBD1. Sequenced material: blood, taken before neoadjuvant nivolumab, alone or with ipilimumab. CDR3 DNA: TGTGCCAGCACCCTAGAGCCCCGGGCAGGGGGCACTGAAGCTTTCTTT. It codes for CASTLEPRAGGTEAFF.